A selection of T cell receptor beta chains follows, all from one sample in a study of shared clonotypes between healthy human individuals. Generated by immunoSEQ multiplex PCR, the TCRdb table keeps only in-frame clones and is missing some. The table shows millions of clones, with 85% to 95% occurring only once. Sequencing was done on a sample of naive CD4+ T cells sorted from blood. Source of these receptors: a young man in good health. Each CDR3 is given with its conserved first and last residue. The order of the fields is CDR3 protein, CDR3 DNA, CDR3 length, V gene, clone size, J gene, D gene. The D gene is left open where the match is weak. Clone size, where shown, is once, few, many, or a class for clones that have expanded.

CASSYSGGRRTDTQYF,TGTGCCAGCAGTTACTCGGGAGGACGCCGCACAGATACGCAGTATTTT,16,TRBV6-5,once,TRBJ2-3,.
CASSLVQGGSPLHF,TGTGCCAGCAGTCTAGTACAGGGGGGTTCACCCCTCCACTTT,14,TRBV6-4,.,TRBJ1-6,TRBD1
CASSSRRQGAKNNYGYTF,TGTGCCAGCAGTTCCCGAAGACAGGGAGCGAAAAATAACTATGGCTACACCTTC,18,TRBV28,.,TRBJ1-2,TRBD1
CASSSPPPTGNTEAFF,TGTGCCAGCAGTTCCCCACCTCCGACAGGGAACACTGAAGCTTTCTTT,16,TRBV28,.,TRBJ1-1,.
CASRPDPGNTIYF,TGTGCCAGCAGGCCCGACCCTGGAAACACCATATATTTT,13,TRBV6-1,.,TRBJ1-3,.
CASSFGLALNTGELFF,TGTGCCAGCAGCTTCGGACTAGCGTTGAACACCGGGGAGCTGTTTTTT,16,TRBV5-4,.,TRBJ2-2,TRBD2
CASSLGKKGAYPYEQYF,TGTGCCAGCAGCTTAGGTAAAAAGGGGGCCTATCCCTACGAGCAGTACTTC,17,TRBV7-2,.,TRBJ2-7,TRBD1
CASSLVSGAGSNQPQHF,TGTGCCAGCAGCTTAGTCTCGGGGGCTGGGAGCAATCAGCCCCAGCATTTT,17,TRBV7-9,once,TRBJ1-5,.
CASSFSGGSTDTQYF,TGTGCCAGCAGCTTTAGCGGGGGGTCCACAGATACGCAGTATTTT,15,TRBV5-4,.,TRBJ2-3,TRBD2
CASSSDWTGTYEQYF,TGTGCCAGCAGCTCGGACTGGACAGGGACCTACGAGCAGTACTTC,15,TRBV7-9,once,TRBJ2-7,TRBD1
CAWQKGAQEKLFF,TGTGCCTGGCAAAAGGGGGCTCAGGAAAAACTGTTTTTT,13,TRBV30,.,TRBJ1-4,TRBD1
CASSLERGDTEAFF,TGTGCCAGCAGCTTAGAGCGGGGGGACACTGAAGCTTTCTTT,14,TRBV7-2,once,TRBJ1-1,.
CASSSSGRRRETQYF,TGTGCCAGCAGCTCGAGCGGCAGGAGGAGAGAGACCCAGTACTTC,15,TRBV7-2,.,TRBJ2-5,.
CASSLGYGTSSYEQYF,TGTGCCAGCAGCTTAGGCTACGGGACTAGCTCCTACGAGCAGTACTTC,16,TRBV7-2,.,TRBJ2-7,TRBD2
CARGTSGRTDTQYF,TGCGCCAGGGGGACTAGCGGGAGAACAGATACGCAGTATTTT,14,TRBV10-2,.,TRBJ2-3,TRBD2
CAWSRPRTVAYNEQFF,TGTGCCTGGAGCCGACCGCGGACTGTAGCATACAATGAGCAGTTCTTC,16,TRBV30,.,TRBJ2-1,.
CASSLEGTGSNEQYF,TGTGCCAGCAGCTTAGAGGGGACGGGTTCGAATGAGCAGTACTTC,15,TRBV11-3,.,TRBJ2-7,.
CASSWGGEVNTEAFF,TGCGCCAGCAGCTGGGGCGGAGAGGTGAACACTGAAGCTTTCTTT,15,TRBV5-1,once,TRBJ1-1,.
CAIGQAYEQYF,TGTGCCATTGGACAGGCCTACGAGCAGTACTTC,11,TRBV10-3,.,TRBJ2-7,TRBD1
CASSDPWTDTQYF,TGCGCCAGCAGTGACCCCTGGACAGATACGCAGTATTTT,13,TRBV10-1,.,TRBJ2-3,.
CASSVGGGGGSYNEQFF,TGTGCCAGCAGCGTAGGAGGTGGAGGAGGCTCCTACAATGAGCAGTTCTTC,17,TRBV9,.,TRBJ2-1,.
CATLQEYNSPLHF,TGTGCCACCCTACAGGAGTATAATTCACCCCTCCACTTT,13,TRBV6-1,.,TRBJ1-6,.
CASRTGGQGADTQYF,TGTGCCAGCAGAACCGGGGGGCAGGGGGCAGATACGCAGTATTTT,15,TRBV6-6,.,TRBJ2-3,.
CASSWGFGPLYEQYF,TGTGCCAGCAGCTGGGGGTTTGGGCCCCTCTACGAGCAGTACTTC,15,TRBV5-4,.,TRBJ2-7,.
CASSEQGSNQPQHF,TGTGCCAGCAGTGAACAGGGTAGCAATCAGCCCCAGCATTTT,14,TRBV2,.,TRBJ1-5,.
CASSLGIGGNTEAFF,TGCGCCAGCAGCTTGGGGATCGGTGGGAACACTGAAGCTTTCTTT,15,TRBV5-1,.,TRBJ1-1,.
CASSPNPLGISADTQYF,TGTGCCAGCAGCCCAAATCCCCTCGGGATTTCCGCAGATACGCAGTATTTT,17,TRBV5-4,.,TRBJ2-3,.
CASSISGSAYNEQFF,TGTGCCAGCAGCATTAGCGGGAGCGCCTACAATGAGCAGTTCTTC,15,TRBV7-2,.,TRBJ2-1,TRBD2
CASSIDLTSYYGYTF,TGTGCCAGTAGTATAGATCTTACATCCTACTATGGCTACACCTTC,15,TRBV19,.,TRBJ1-2,.